Below are 21 T cell receptor beta chains sequenced from a single sample in a study of blood T cell repertoires in COVID-19. TCRdb keeps only in-frame clones here, not all; method: immunoSEQ multiplex PCR. Of 45,000 to 65,000 clones listed, roughly 87% were seen once; the top ten hold 7.8%. The sequencing input was peripheral blood. These receptors came from a man aged 45-65 years with active COVID-19.

This clone was observed once. The chain couples TRBV15 to TRBJ1-1; D possibly corresponds to TRBD1 (5 bases). V lost 6 bases to trimming and J lost 4 bases, with 9 bases between them. CDR1 is LNHNV, CDR2 YYDKDF, per germline (reference sequence). CDR3 length: 12 residues. The DNA for the CDR3 is TGTGCCACCAGGAGTACAGGCACTGAAGCTTTCTTT. Encoded protein: CATRSTGTEAFF.

This clone was recorded a few times. CDR3 DNA: TGTGCCAGCAGTTTACCGGCGACTAGCGGGAGCAACGAGCAGTACTTC. Its protein is CASSLPATSGSNEQYF. V usage is TRBV28 and J usage is TRBJ2-7; 12 nucleotides agree with TRBD2. The junction had 7 bases not matched to a gene; V was cut back by 2 bases and J by 5 bases. The germline CDR1 and CDR2 sequences are MDHEN and SYDVKM. The CDR3 spans 16 residues.

Regarding this clone: At the DNA level, this CDR3 is encoded by other sequences in the same sample as well. This sequence joins TRBV6-2 or TRBV6-3 and TRBJ2-7; 11 bases match TRBD1. The CDR3 totals 15 residues. After removal of 5 bases from V and 0 bases from J, the junction contained 3 bases not matched to a gene. Germline CDR1 is MNHEY and CDR2 is SVGEGT. CDR3 sequence (DNA): TGTGCCAGCAGTAGAGGACAGGGGGCCTCCTACGAGCAGTACTTC. Protein product: CASSRGQGASYEQYF.

The V gene is TRBV4-2, the J gene TRBJ2-1, with D uncertain. Per the germline V gene, CDR1 is LGHNA and CDR2 is YNFKEQ. The CDR3 is 14 residues long. Trimming took 0 bases from V and 4 from J, leaving 7 bases between them. CDR3 residues: CASSQDLQYNEQFF. The CDR3 DNA follows: TGTGCCAGCAGCCAAGATTTACAGTACAATGAGCAGTTCTTC.

The chain recombines TRBV5-1 with TRBJ1-3, with TRBD1 identical over 7 bases. CDR3 length: 15 residues. From germline, CDR1 is SGHRS and CDR2 YFSETQ. J gave up 0 bases and V 5 bases, and 5 bases lay outside the gene matches. The CDR3 sequence is CASRRTGDSGNTIYF. DNA of the CDR3: TGCGCCAGCAGACGGACAGGCGACTCTGGAAACACCATATATTTT.

The chain employs TRBV7-2 and TRBJ1-5; 8 bases are a match to TRBD1. CDR1 is SGHTA and CDR2 is FQGNSA in the germline V gene. V was clipped by 4 bases and J by 6 bases; unmatched bases: 5. The CDR3 is 14 amino acids. CDR3: CASSSNRGGQPQHF. CDR3 nucleotide sequence: TGTGCCAGCAGCTCTAACAGGGGGGGTCAGCCCCAGCATTTT.

The chain links TRBV6-2 or TRBV6-3 to TRBJ1-2; no definite D call. With 2 bases removed from V and 7 bases from J, the gap between germline ends came to 11 bases. There are 13 residues in the CDR3. Germline values: CDR1 MNHEY, CDR2 SVGEGT. The CDR3 DNA follows: TGTGCCAGCAGTTACCTGACTGGCTCTGGCTACACCTTC. The encoded protein is CASSYLTGSGYTF.

The chain has TRBV5-1 and TRBJ2-5; TRBD2 aligns across 7 bases. Germline CDR1 is SGHRS and CDR2 is YFSETQ. The CDR3 loop spans 14 amino acids. J gave up 5 bases and V 0 bases, and 4 bases lay outside the gene matches. The CDR3: CASSLGGLLETQYF. The CDR3 nucleotides read TGCGCCAGCAGCTTGGGGGGACTACTGGAGACCCAGTACTTC. Combining the CDR3 with reference TRBV5-1 and TRBJ2-5 gives the whole variable domain KAGVTQTPRYLIKTRGQQVTLSCSPISGHRSVSWYQQTPGQGLQFLFEYFSETQRNKGNFPGRFSGRQFSNSRSEMNVSTLELGDSALYLCASSLGGLLETQYFGPGTRLLVL.

The chain carries TRBV6-5 and TRBJ1-4, with 8 bases identical to TRBD1. Germline V lookup: CDR1 MNHEY, CDR2 SVGAGI. The ends lost 0 bases at V and 8 bases at J; junction bases unmatched: 5. This CDR3 is built from 15 residues. CDR3 nucleotide sequence: TGTGCCAGCAGTTACTCAGCAGGGGGCCGAGAAAAACTGTTTTTT. Encoded protein: CASSYSAGGREKLFF.

This rearrangement joins TRBV24-1 to TRBJ2-2; D gene unclear. The germline V and J ends were trimmed by 4 bases and 6 bases, with 11 bases remaining between them. Germline assignment: CDR1 KGHDR and CDR2 SFDVKD. The CDR3 loop spans 14 amino acids. This CDR3 reads CATSDPRHAGELFF. In DNA, the CDR3 is TGTGCCACCAGTGACCCCCGACACGCCGGGGAGCTGTTTTTT.

This sequence joins TRBV24-1 and TRBJ2-1, with 7 bases fitting TRBD1. V shed 3 bases and J 2 bases; nucleotides not matched to a gene: 9. Germline-derived CDR1 and CDR2 are KGHDR and SFDVKD. The CDR3 runs to 17 residues. CDR3 amino acids: CATSDTQPTGAYNEQFF. For the CDR3, the DNA is TGTGCCACCAGTGATACCCAACCCACAGGGGCCTACAATGAGCAGTTCTTC.

This chain joins TRBV19 and TRBJ2-1, with TRBD1 matching 9 bases. Per the germline V gene, CDR1 is LNHDA and CDR2 is SQIVND (reference sequence). CDR3 size: 13 residues. V trimming: 7 bases; J trimming: 10 bases; junction bases outside the gene matches: 8. Written as DNA, the CDR3 is TGTGCCAGTAAAGGGACAGGGTCGTACGAGCAGTTCTTC. Amino acid sequence: CASKGTGSYEQFF.

The rearrangement joins TRBV14 to TRBJ1-1, with 7 positions matching TRBD1. CDR1 SGHDN and CDR2 FVKESK come from the germline V gene. CDR3 length equals 12 residues. V was clipped by 4 bases and J by 10 bases; unmatched bases: 6. In DNA, the CDR3 is TGTGCCAGCAGCCCAGGGGGACGTGTAGCTTTCTTT. It specifies CASSPGGRVAFF.

J is TRBJ2-3 and V is TRBV10-3; the D gene is possibly TRBD2 (6 bases). Per germline, CDR1 ENHRY and CDR2 SYGVKD. The ends were cut back, 4 bases at V and 2 bases at J, with 13 bases in the middle. The CDR3 has 15 residues. The chain's CDR3 is CAISVSGTLTDTQYF. CDR3 sequence (DNA): TGTGCCATCAGTGTTTCCGGGACTCTCACAGATACGCAGTATTTT.

This sequence joins TRBV28 and TRBJ1-2; D may be TRBD1 (5 bases). Germline values: CDR1 MDHEN, CDR2 SYDVKM. The CDR3 length is 13 residues. CDR3 nucleotide sequence: TGTGTCACTACCCCGGGACTAGGCTATGGCTACACCTTC. This sequence encodes CVTTPGLGYGYTF.

The chain links TRBV29-1 to TRBJ1-1, with TRBD1 matching over 7 bases. V was clipped by 5 bases and J by 0 bases; unmatched bases: 9. This CDR3 is built from 15 residues. CDR1 and CDR2 (germline): SQVTM, ANQGSEA. The DNA of the CDR3 is TGCAGCGTTCGGGGACAGATGAAGATGAACACTGAAGCTTTCTTT. Protein sequence: CSVRGQMKMNTEAFF.

The gene calls are TRBV1 and TRBJ2-7; TRBD1, the D gene given by the table, was not confirmed from the DNA. TRBV1 represents a pseudogene. CDR3 length: 15 residues. The CDR3 sequence: CTSSQHRGPPYEQYF. The DNA for the CDR3 is TGCACCAGCAGCCAACACAGGGGGCCCCCCTACGAGCAGTACTTC.

V gene TRBV7-2 combines with J gene TRBJ1-1; 7 bases match TRBD1. The CDR3 has 13 residues. Germline CDR1 is SGHTA and CDR2 is FQGNSA. The junction had 6 bases not matched to a gene; V was cut back by 5 bases and J by 6 bases. The CDR3 spells CASSENQGAEAFF. Written as DNA, the CDR3 is TGTGCCAGCAGCGAGAATCAGGGGGCTGAAGCTTTCTTT.

The chain links TRBV5-1 to TRBJ1-1; D unresolved. The CDR3 covers 14 residues. Germline V gene sequence: CDR1 SGHRS, CDR2 YFSETQ. V was clipped by 3 bases and J by 1 base, with 10 bases between them. In DNA, the CDR3 is TGCGCCAGCAGCTCCACTTCCGGGAACACTGAAGCTTTCTTT. It specifies CASSSTSGNTEAFF.

V usage is TRBV7-2 and J usage is TRBJ2-3; 7 positions match TRBD1. After removal of 6 bases from V and 4 bases from J, the junction contained 7 bases not matched to a gene. The CDR3 sequence is 14 residues long. Germline values: CDR1 SGHTA, CDR2 FQGNSA. CDR3 in DNA: TGTGCCAGCAGGCCCGGGACAGCAGCAGATACGCAGTATTTT. Residues: CASRPGTAADTQYF.

The chain carries TRBV7-9 and TRBJ1-5; D unclear. V was cut by 5 bases and J by 6 bases, with 14 bases left in between. The CDR3 consists of 14 residues. CDR1 SEHNR and CDR2 FQNEAQ come from the germline V gene (reference sequence). In DNA, the CDR3 is TGTGCCAGCAGCGCGAGTGAGGTCCGTCAGCCCCAGCATTTT. Encoded protein: CASSASEVRQPQHF. Filled out from reference TRBV7-9 and TRBJ1-5, the complete variable domain reads DTGVSQNPRHKITKRGQNVTFRCDPISEHNRLYWYRQTLGQGPEFLTYFQNEAQLEKSRLLSDRFSAERPKGSFSTLEIQRTEQGDSAMYLCASSASEVRQPQHFGDGTRLSIL.